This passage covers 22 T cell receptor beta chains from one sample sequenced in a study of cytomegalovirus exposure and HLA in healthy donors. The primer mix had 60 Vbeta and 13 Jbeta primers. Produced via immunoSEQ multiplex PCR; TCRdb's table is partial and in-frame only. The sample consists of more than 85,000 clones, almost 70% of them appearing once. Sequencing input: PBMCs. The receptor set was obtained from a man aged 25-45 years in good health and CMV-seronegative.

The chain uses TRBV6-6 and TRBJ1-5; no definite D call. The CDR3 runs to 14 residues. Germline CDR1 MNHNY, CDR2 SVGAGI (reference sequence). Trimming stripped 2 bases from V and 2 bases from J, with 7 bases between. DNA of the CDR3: TGTGCCAGCAGTTACCGGGGAGGCAATCAGCCCCAGCATTTT. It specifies CASSYRGGNQPQHF.

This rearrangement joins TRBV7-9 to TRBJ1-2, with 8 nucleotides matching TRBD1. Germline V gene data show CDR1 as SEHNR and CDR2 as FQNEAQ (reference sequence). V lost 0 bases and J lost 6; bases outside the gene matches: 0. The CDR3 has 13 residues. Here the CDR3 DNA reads TGTGCCAGCAGCTTAGCGACAGGGGATGGCTACACCTTC. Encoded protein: CASSLATGDGYTF.

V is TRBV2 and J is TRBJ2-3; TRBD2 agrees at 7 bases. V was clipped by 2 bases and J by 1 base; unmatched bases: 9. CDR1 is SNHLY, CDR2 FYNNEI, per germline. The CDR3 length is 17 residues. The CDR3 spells CASSEWVRESGTDTQYF. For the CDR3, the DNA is TGTGCCAGCAGTGAATGGGTGCGGGAGTCGGGCACAGATACGCAGTATTTT.

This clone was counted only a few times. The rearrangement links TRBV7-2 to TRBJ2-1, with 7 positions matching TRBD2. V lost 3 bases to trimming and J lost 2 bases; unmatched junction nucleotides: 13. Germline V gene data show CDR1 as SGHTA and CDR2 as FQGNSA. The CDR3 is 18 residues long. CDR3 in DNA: TGTGCCAGCAGCTTTCGCGGGTCGCGGGAGAGGCCCTACAATGAGCAGTTCTTC. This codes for CASSFRGSRERPYNEQFF.

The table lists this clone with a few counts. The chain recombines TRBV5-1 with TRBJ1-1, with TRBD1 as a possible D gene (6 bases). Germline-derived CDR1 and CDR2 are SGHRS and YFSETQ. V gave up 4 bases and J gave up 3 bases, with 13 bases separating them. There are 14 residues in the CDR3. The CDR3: CASSVQGGDTEAFF. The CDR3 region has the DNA TGCGCCAGCAGCGTACAGGGTGGAGACACTGAAGCTTTCTTT.

CDR3 coding DNA: TGTGCCAGCAGCTCCGGGGGAGCGGGTCACTCCTACGAGCAGTACTTC. Its protein product is CASSSGGAGHSYEQYF. This chain links TRBV7-2 with TRBJ2-7, with a possible D match to TRBD2 (6 bases). V shed 4 bases and J shed 0 bases, with 16 bases lying between them. The CDR3 totals 16 residues. From germline, CDR1 is SGHTA and CDR2 FQGNSA. Variable domain in full (rest from reference TRBV7-2 and TRBJ2-7): GAGVSQSPSNKVTEKGKDVELRCDPISGHTALYWYRQSLGQGLEFLIYFQGNSAPDKSGLPSDRFSAERTGGSVSTLTIQRTQQEDSAVYLCASSSGGAGHSYEQYFGPGTRLTVT.

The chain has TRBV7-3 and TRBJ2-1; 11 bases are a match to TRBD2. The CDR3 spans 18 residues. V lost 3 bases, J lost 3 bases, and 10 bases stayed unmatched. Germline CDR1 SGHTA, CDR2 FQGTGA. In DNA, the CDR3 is TGTGCCAGCAGCTTCCGTGGGGTGGGGACTAGCGGCTACAATGAGCAGTTCTTC. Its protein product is CASSFRGVGTSGYNEQFF.

CDR3 bases: TGTGCCAGCAGTCTAGGACAGTCCATCTCTGGAAACACCATATATTTT. Its protein is CASSLGQSISGNTIYF. The V and J genes are TRBV6-6 and TRBJ1-3; D is possibly TRBD1 (6 bases). Trimming removed 5 bases from V and 0 bases from J, with 14 bases in between. The CDR3 covers 16 residues. CDR1 is MNHNY, CDR2 SVGAGI, per germline (reference sequence).

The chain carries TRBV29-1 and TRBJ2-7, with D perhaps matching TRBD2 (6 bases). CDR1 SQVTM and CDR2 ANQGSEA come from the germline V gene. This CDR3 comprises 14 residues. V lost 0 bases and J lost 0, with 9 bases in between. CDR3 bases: TGCAGCGTTGAAGACGCGGGGAGCTCCTACGAGCAGTACTTC. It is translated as CSVEDAGSSYEQYF.

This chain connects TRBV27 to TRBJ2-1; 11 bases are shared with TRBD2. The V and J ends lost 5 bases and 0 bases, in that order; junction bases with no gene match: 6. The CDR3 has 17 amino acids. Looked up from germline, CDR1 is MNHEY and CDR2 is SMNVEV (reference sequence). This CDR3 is CASSPLAGGSSYNEQFF. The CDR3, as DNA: TGTGCCAGCAGTCCATTAGCGGGAGGGAGCTCCTACAATGAGCAGTTCTTC.

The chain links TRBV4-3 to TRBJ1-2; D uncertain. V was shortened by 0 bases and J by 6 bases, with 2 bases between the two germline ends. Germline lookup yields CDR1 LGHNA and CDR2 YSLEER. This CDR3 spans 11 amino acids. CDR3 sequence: CASSQDNGYTF. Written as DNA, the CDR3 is TGCGCCAGCAGCCAAGATAATGGCTACACCTTC.

The CDR3 DNA reads as TGTGCCAGCAGTTACTCCGGGAGCTCTGGAAACACCATATATTTT. It encodes CASSYSGSSGNTIYF. This rearrangement joins TRBV6-5 to TRBJ1-3, with unresolved D. The germline CDR1 and CDR2 sequences are MNHEY and SVGAGI. The CDR3 extends over 15 amino acids. Trimming cost V 0 bases and J 0 bases, with 6 bases left between them.

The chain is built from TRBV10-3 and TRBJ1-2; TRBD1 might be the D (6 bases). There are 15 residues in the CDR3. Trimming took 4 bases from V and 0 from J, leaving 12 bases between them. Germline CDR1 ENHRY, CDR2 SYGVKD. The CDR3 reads CAISGGQGANYGYTF. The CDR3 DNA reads TGTGCCATCAGTGGGGGGCAGGGAGCTAACTATGGCTACACCTTC.

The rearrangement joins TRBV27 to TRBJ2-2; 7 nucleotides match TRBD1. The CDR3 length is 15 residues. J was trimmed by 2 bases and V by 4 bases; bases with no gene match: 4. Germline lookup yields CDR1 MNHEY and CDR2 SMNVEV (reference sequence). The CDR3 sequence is CASSWGQYNTGELFF. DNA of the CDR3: TGTGCCAGCAGTTGGGGACAGTATAACACCGGGGAGCTGTTTTTT.

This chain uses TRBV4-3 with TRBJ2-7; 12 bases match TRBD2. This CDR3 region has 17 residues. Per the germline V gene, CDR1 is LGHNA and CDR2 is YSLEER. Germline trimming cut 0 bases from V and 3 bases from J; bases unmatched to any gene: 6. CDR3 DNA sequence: TGCGCCAGCAGCCAAGAACTAGCGGGAGGACCTCACTACGAGCAGTACTTC. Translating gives CASSQELAGGPHYEQYF.

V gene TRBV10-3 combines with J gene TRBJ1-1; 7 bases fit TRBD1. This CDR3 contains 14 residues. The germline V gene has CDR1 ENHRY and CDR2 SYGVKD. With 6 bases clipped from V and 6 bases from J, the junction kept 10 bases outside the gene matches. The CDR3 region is CAIRLSQGSPEAFF. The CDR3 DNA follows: TGTGCCATCAGATTGTCACAGGGGAGCCCTGAAGCTTTCTTT.

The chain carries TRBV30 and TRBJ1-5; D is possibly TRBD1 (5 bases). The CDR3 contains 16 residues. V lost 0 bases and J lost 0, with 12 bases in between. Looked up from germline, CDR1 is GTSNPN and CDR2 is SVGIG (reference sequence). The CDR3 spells CAWSVRDFDSNQPQHF. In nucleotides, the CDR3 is TGTGCCTGGAGTGTAAGGGACTTTGATAGCAATCAGCCCCAGCATTTT.

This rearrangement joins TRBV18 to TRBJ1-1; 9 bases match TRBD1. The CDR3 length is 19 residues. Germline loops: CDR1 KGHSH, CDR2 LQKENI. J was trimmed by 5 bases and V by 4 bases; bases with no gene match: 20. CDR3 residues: CASSQTYRGRKGLWTEAFF. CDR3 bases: TGTGCCAGCTCACAGACCTACAGGGGGCGCAAAGGATTATGGACTGAAGCTTTCTTT. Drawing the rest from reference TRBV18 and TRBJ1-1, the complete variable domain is NAGVMQNPRHLVRRRGQEARLRCSPMKGHSHVYWYRQLPEEGLKFMVYLQKENIIDESGMPKERFSAEFPKEGPSILRIQQVVRGDSAAYFCASSQTYRGRKGLWTEAFFGQGTRLTVV.

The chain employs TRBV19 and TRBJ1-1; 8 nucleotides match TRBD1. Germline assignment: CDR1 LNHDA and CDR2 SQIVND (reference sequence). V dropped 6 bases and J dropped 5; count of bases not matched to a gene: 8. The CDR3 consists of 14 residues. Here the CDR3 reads CASRLDRGTTEAFF. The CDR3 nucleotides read TGTGCCAGTAGACTAGACAGGGGAACTACTGAAGCTTTCTTT.

CDR3 in amino acids: CASSPRLAGEGWEQYF. CDR3 coding DNA: TGTGCCAGCAGCCCCCGACTAGCGGGAGAGGGATGGGAGCAGTACTTC. This chain joins TRBV5-6 and TRBJ2-7; 12 positions match TRBD2. Unmatched junction bases numbered 12, after V lost 4 bases and J lost 7 bases. The germline gives CDR1 SGHDT, CDR2 YYEEEE. This CDR3 region has 16 residues.

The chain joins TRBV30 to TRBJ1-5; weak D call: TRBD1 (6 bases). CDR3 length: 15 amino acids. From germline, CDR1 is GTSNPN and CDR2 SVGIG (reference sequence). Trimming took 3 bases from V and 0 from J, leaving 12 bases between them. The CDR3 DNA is TGTGCCTGGAGCCGGGGGGCGGATAGCAATCAGCCCCAGCATTTT. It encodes CAWSRGADSNQPQHF.

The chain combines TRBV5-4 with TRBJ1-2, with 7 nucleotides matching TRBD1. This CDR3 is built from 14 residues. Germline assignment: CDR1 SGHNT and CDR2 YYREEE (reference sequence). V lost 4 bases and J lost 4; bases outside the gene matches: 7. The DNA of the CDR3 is TGTGCCAGCAGCCGAGGCGACAGGGTCTATGGCTACACCTTC. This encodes CASSRGDRVYGYTF.